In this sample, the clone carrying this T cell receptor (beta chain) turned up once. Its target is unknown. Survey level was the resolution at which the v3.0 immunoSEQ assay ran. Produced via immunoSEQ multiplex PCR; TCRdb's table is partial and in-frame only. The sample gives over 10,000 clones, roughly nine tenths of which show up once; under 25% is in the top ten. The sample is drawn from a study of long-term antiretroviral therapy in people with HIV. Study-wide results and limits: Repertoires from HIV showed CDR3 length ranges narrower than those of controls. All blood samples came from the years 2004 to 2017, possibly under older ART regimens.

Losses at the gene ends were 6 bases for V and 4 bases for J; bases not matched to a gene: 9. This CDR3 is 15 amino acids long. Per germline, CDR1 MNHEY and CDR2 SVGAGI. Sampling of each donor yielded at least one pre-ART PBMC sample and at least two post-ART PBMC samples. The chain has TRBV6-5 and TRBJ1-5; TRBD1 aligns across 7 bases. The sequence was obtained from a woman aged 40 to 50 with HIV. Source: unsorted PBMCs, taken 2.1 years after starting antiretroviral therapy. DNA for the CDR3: TGTGCCAGCAGGCAACTGACAGGGCATAATCAGCCCCAGCATTTT. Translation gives CASRQLTGHNQPQHF.